These 2 T cell receptor beta chains were sequenced from one sample in a study of T cell responses to AZD1222 COVID-19 vaccine. Generated by immunoSEQ multiplex PCR, the TCRdb table keeps only in-frame clones and is missing some. The sample includes 100,000 to 150,000 clones, over 75% of them seen just once. This sample comprised peripheral blood, obtained on day 0 of AZD1222 vaccination. The source of these receptors is an adult in good health.

The rearrangement uses TRBV4-2 and TRBJ2-1, with a tentative D call TRBD2 (5 bases). Trimming removed 0 bases at V and 7 bases at J, with 13 bases between. The CDR3 sequence is 15 residues long. Per the germline V gene, CDR1 is LGHNA and CDR2 is YNFKEQ. The CDR3 sequence: CASSQDRRGTNEQFF. CDR3 DNA sequence: TGTGCCAGCAGCCAAGATCGACGGGGAACGAATGAGCAGTTCTTC.

This chain uses TRBV28 with TRBJ1-1, with unresolved D. Trimming left V 4 bases short and J 5 bases short, with 17 bases between. In germline, CDR1 is MDHEN, CDR2 SYDVKM. The CDR3 covers 15 residues. CDR3 in DNA: TGTGCCAGCAGTTCCCCGGGGTCGACGCGAACTGAAGCTTTCTTT. As protein: CASSSPGSTRTEAFF.